The 26 T cell receptor beta chains given below trace back to one sample, sequenced in a study of shared clonotypes between healthy human individuals. Only in-frame clones appear in the TCRdb table, and some are missing; sequencing was by immunoSEQ multiplex PCR. The profile shows about 2.1 million clones, roughly 95% of them singletons. CD8 cells classed as naive were CD45RO-negative and positively selected for CCR7, excluding terminally differentiated effector memory CD45RA+ cells. Sequencing was carried out using naive CD8+ T cells from PBMCs. These receptors originate from a man younger than 35 in good health. Some clones in this sample may be carry-over from other donors' samples.

This clone appeared a few times. V usage is TRBV4-2 and J usage is TRBJ1-5; D unclear. V was shortened by 4 bases and J by 8 bases, with 18 bases between the two germline ends. Germline CDR1 reads LGHNA; CDR2 reads YNFKEQ. This CDR3 region has 15 residues. CDR3 amino acids: CASSPIARAGEPQHF. DNA for the CDR3: TGTGCCAGCAGCCCTATCGCAAGGGCGGGCGAGCCCCAGCATTTT.

V is TRBV2 and J is TRBJ1-5, with TRBD1 matching 7 bases. V shed 2 bases and J 5 bases; nucleotides not matched to a gene: 9. CDR1 and CDR2 from the germline V gene are SNHLY and FYNNEI. The CDR3 consists of 16 residues. The CDR3 DNA reads TGTGCCAGCAGTGAAAGAAGCCAGGGGGGGGATCAGCCCCAGCATTTT. Encoded protein: CASSERSQGGDQPQHF.

The chain joins TRBV7-2 to TRBJ2-5, with 9 bases lining up with TRBD1. J lost 4 bases, V lost 4 bases, and 10 bases had no gene match. This CDR3 is built from 16 residues. CDR1 is SGHTA, CDR2 FQGNSA, per germline. This chain's CDR3 is CASSSQPGQGGETQYF. The CDR3 DNA reads TGTGCCAGCAGCTCCCAACCGGGACAGGGTGGAGAGACCCAGTACTTC. Drawing the rest from reference TRBV7-2 and TRBJ2-5, the complete variable domain is GAGVSQSPSNKVTEKGKDVELRCDPISGHTALYWYRQSLGQGLEFLIYFQGNSAPDKSGLPSDRFSAERTGGSVSTLTIQRTQQEDSAVYLCASSSQPGQGGETQYFGPGTRLLVL.

The chain uses TRBV9 and TRBJ1-4; the match to TRBD1 covers 7 bases. This CDR3 has 15 residues. Trimming took 0 bases from V and 4 from J; bases not matched to a gene: 3. Looked up from germline, CDR1 is SGDLS and CDR2 is YYNGEE. CDR3 residues: CASSVADRVNEKLFF. CDR3 DNA: TGTGCCAGCAGCGTAGCCGACAGGGTTAATGAAAAACTGTTTTTT.

There are a few counts of this clone. The genes are TRBV10-1 and TRBJ1-5; D is undetermined. This CDR3 has 12 amino acids. The V and J ends lost 7 bases and 5 bases respectively, with 9 bases between them. CDR1 is WNHNN, CDR2 SYGVQD, per germline (reference sequence). The CDR3 spells CASNPVHQPQHF. The CDR3 DNA follows: TGCGCCAGCAATCCTGTCCATCAGCCCCAGCATTTT.

The rearrangement joins TRBV5-8 to TRBJ1-2; TRBD1 aligns across 7 bases. The CDR3 is 12 amino acids. After removal of 3 bases from V and 6 bases from J, the junction contained 2 bases not matched to a gene. Germline V lookup: CDR1 SGHTS, CDR2 YDEGEE. As DNA, the CDR3 is TGTGCCAGCAGCTCCGACAGGGATGGCTACACCTTC. Its translation is CASSSDRDGYTF.

In this sample, this clone turned up once. V and J are TRBV28 and TRBJ1-5, with D uncertain. The CDR3 runs 15 residues. Germline assignment: CDR1 MDHEN and CDR2 SYDVKM. Trimming left V 2 bases short and J 2 bases short, with 10 bases between. The CDR3 reads CASSLGVRGNQPQHF. Here the CDR3 DNA reads TGTGCCAGCAGTTTAGGGGTTCGGGGCAATCAGCCCCAGCATTTT.

V usage is TRBV7-3 and J usage is TRBJ1-1; TRBD1 might be the D (6 bases). Trimming removed 1 base from V and 6 bases from J, with 12 bases in between. The length of the CDR3 is 14 residues. Germline V gene sequence: CDR1 SGHTA, CDR2 FQGTGA. The CDR3 protein is CASSLIGGGAEAFF. Written as DNA, the CDR3 is TGTGCCAGCAGCTTAATAGGCGGGGGCGCTGAAGCTTTCTTT.

V and J are TRBV5-6 and TRBJ1-2; D possibly corresponds to TRBD1 (5 bases). CDR1 is SGHDT and CDR2 is YYEEEE in the germline V gene. Trimming pared 7 bases from V and 3 bases from J, leaving 16 bases between. The CDR3 sequence is 14 residues long. CDR3 sequence: CASGTGWGDYGYTF. The CDR3 nucleotides are TGTGCCAGCGGAACCGGGTGGGGGGACTATGGCTACACCTTC.

The genes are TRBV6-6 and TRBJ2-5; D unresolved. The V end lost 8 bases, the J end lost 2 bases, and 6 bases lay between the germline ends. Germline V gives CDR1 MNHNY, CDR2 SVGAGI (reference sequence). The CDR3 is made up of 11 amino acids. The CDR3 reads CASLNQETQYF. The CDR3 coding sequence is TGTGCCAGCCTAAATCAAGAGACCCAGTACTTC.

CDR3 loop: CASSGNQGHTEAFF. The CDR3 nucleotides read TGTGCCAGCTCCGGAAATCAGGGTCACACTGAAGCTTTCTTT. The chain joins TRBV18 to TRBJ1-1; D might be TRBD1 (5 bases). CDR3 length equals 14 residues. The germline V gene has CDR1 KGHSH and CDR2 LQKENI. Trimming removed 6 bases from V and 3 bases from J, with 14 bases in between.

The chain is built from TRBV10-3 and TRBJ2-7; 9 bases are shared with TRBD1. Looked up from germline, CDR1 is ENHRY and CDR2 is SYGVKD. This CDR3 has 13 amino acids. V shed 9 bases and J 3 bases; nucleotides not matched to a gene: 6. The CDR3 nucleotides are TGTGCCATTCGGACAGGGGAGAACTACGAGCAGTACTTC. This sequence encodes CAIRTGENYEQYF.

This chain connects TRBV14 to TRBJ2-1, with D possibly TRBD1 on 6 matching bases. The germline CDR1 and CDR2 sequences are SGHDN and FVKESK. V lost 4 bases and J lost 4, with 14 bases in between. The CDR3 spans 15 residues. CDR3 residues: CASSLREGGYNEQFF. DNA of the CDR3: TGTGCCAGCAGCCTACGGGAAGGGGGTTACAATGAGCAGTTCTTC.

As concerns this clone: An end of the junction does not agree with germline; a read error may underlie this. Other DNA sequences of this sample code for an identical CDR3. The V and J genes are TRBV5-4 and TRBJ2-7; TRBD2 aligns across 8 bases. Germline V gene data show CDR1 as SGHNT and CDR2 as YYREEE (reference sequence). The CDR3 contains 13 residues. The CDR3 DNA sequence: TGCGCCAGCAGCCAAGATCGGGGGGGAGAGCAGTACTTC. Protein product: CASSQDRGGEQYF.

V and J are TRBV28 and TRBJ1-5; D is unresolved. The germline V gene has CDR1 MDHEN and CDR2 SYDVKM. The V end was cut by 1 base, the J end by 10 bases, with 17 bases between. The CDR3 spans 15 residues. CDR3: CASSLSSGAHSPQHF. As DNA, the CDR3 is TGTGCCAGCAGTTTATCGTCAGGAGCACATAGCCCCCAGCATTTT.

CDR3 region: CASSFEHSNTEAFF. For the CDR3, the DNA is TGTGCCAGCAGTTTTGAACATTCGAACACTGAAGCTTTCTTT. The chain links TRBV28 to TRBJ1-1; no clear D. This CDR3 is built from 14 residues. V lost 3 bases, J lost 1 base, and 9 bases lay in between. Germline CDR1 and CDR2: MDHEN and SYDVKM.

The chain links TRBV27 to TRBJ2-3; weak D call: TRBD2 (6 bases). The CDR3 extends over 14 amino acids. Trimming took off 2 bases at V and 3 bases at J, with 9 bases between the two ends. The germline CDR1 and CDR2 sequences are MNHEY and SMNVEV (reference sequence). The CDR3 spells CASSLGGLTDTQYF. The DNA for the CDR3 is TGTGCCAGCAGTTTAGGAGGGTTGACAGATACGCAGTATTTT.

V usage is TRBV2 and J usage is TRBJ2-5, with TRBD2 identical over 10 bases. Looked up from germline, CDR1 is SNHLY and CDR2 is FYNNEI. CDR3 length: 18 amino acids. Trimming took 3 bases from V and 7 from J; bases not matched to a gene: 17. The CDR3 reads CASSDPWESGRARGTQYF. In DNA form, the CDR3 reads TGTGCCAGCAGTGACCCCTGGGAAAGCGGGAGGGCCCGGGGGACCCAGTACTTC.

The rearrangement uses TRBV29-1 and TRBJ2-2; D unclear. The CDR3 is made up of 11 amino acids. The germline V gene has CDR1 SQVTM and CDR2 ANQGSEA. Deletions cut 5 bases from V and 5 bases from J, with 6 bases between. The CDR3 protein is CSVMWTGELFF. CDR3 nucleotides: TGCAGCGTTATGTGGACCGGGGAGCTGTTTTTT.

In regard to this clone: This CDR3 is also generated by other DNA sequences in the sample. The genes are TRBV9 and TRBJ2-5; TRBD1 agrees at 7 bases. CDR1 and CDR2 (germline): SGDLS, YYNGEE. V dropped 0 bases and J dropped 4; count of bases not matched to a gene: 3. There are 14 residues in the CDR3. CDR3 nucleotide sequence: TGTGCCAGCAGCGTAGGCGACAGGGCAGAGACCCAGTACTTC. Translation: CASSVGDRAETQYF. Combining the CDR3 with reference TRBV9 and TRBJ2-5 gives the whole variable domain DSGVTQTPKHLITATGQRVTLRCSPRSGDLSVYWYQQSLDQGLQFLIQYYNGEERAKGNILERFSAQQFPDLHSELNLSSLELGDSALYFCASSVGDRAETQYFGPGTRLLVL.

The chain couples TRBV2 to TRBJ1-2, with 12 bases that match TRBD1. This CDR3 has 19 amino acids. V trimming: 0 bases; J trimming: 8 bases; junction bases outside the gene matches: 16. CDR1 is SNHLY and CDR2 is FYNNEI in the germline V gene. In nucleotides, the CDR3 is TGTGCCAGCAGTGAAGCCTATGGACCCCCGGGACAGGGGGCTGGAGGCTACACCTTC. Its translation is CASSEAYGPPGQGAGGYTF.

The rearrangement links TRBV7-2 to TRBJ1-3; 8 nucleotides line up with TRBD1. Germline V lookup: CDR1 SGHTA, CDR2 FQGNSA. Unmatched junction bases numbered 17, after V lost 6 bases and J lost 7 bases. The CDR3 length is 17 residues. This CDR3 reads CASRDAPGGPYWNTIYF. For the CDR3, the DNA is TGTGCCAGCAGGGACGCCCCAGGGGGCCCCTATTGGAACACCATATATTTT.

This chain joins TRBV10-3 and TRBJ1-1; D unclear. Germline CDR1 is ENHRY and CDR2 is SYGVKD. Trimming pared 6 bases from V and 4 bases from J, leaving 9 bases between. The CDR3 loop spans 12 amino acids. CDR3 amino acids: CAISPGSTEAFF. Here the CDR3 DNA reads TGTGCCATCAGCCCCGGGAGCACTGAAGCTTTCTTT.

The rearrangement uses TRBV29-1 and TRBJ1-2, with no clear D. CDR1 is SQVTM, CDR2 ANQGSEA, per germline. The CDR3 contains 12 residues. V lost 4 bases, J lost 4 bases, and 10 bases lay in between. The CDR3 protein is CSVGSDLYGYTF. The CDR3 DNA follows: TGCAGCGTTGGGTCGGACCTCTATGGCTACACCTTC.

The genes are TRBV5-1 and TRBJ2-1; unclear D gene. Germline CDR1 SGHRS, CDR2 YFSETQ. V shed 0 bases and J shed 7 bases, with 23 bases lying between them. The CDR3 totals 18 residues. The CDR3 sequence is CASSLARRAEKRLNEQFF. CDR3 in DNA: TGCGCCAGCAGCTTGGCCCGAAGAGCCGAAAAGAGGCTTAATGAGCAGTTCTTC.

The chain employs TRBV19 and TRBJ1-1; perhaps TRBD1 as D (6 bases). V was clipped by 3 bases and J by 5 bases, with 16 bases between them. The germline V gene encodes CDR1 LNHDA and CDR2 SQIVND (reference sequence). The CDR3 has 15 residues. DNA for the CDR3: TGTGCCAGTAGTATGCGGGCAGGGGCAATGACTGAAGCTTTCTTT. Protein: CASSMRAGAMTEAFF.